These 9 T cell receptor beta chains share one sample of origin, sequenced in a study of cytomegalovirus exposure and HLA in healthy donors. The primer mix had 60 Vbeta and 13 Jbeta primers. TCRdb's copy holds only in-frame clones and misses some; the assay was immunoSEQ multiplex PCR. The table lists hundreds of thousands of clones, over 70% of them singletons. What was sequenced was PBMCs. These TCRs come from a boy between 2 and 10 years old in good health and CMV-seronegative.

The V gene is TRBV2, the J gene TRBJ1-5, with D possibly matching TRBD1 (5 bases). Germline assignment: CDR1 SNHLY and CDR2 FYNNEI. The CDR3 totals 13 residues. The V gene lost 3 bases and the J gene lost 7 bases, with 10 bases spanning the gap. This chain's CDR3 is CASSEEGYQPQHF. The CDR3 DNA reads TGTGCCAGCAGTGAGGAGGGGTACCAGCCCCAGCATTTT.

J is TRBJ2-1 and V is TRBV18; TRBD2 matches 8 bases. CDR3 size: 15 residues. V lost 0 bases, J lost 10 bases, and 8 bases stayed unmatched. Germline V gene lookup returns CDR1 KGHSH and CDR2 LQKENI. The CDR3 DNA reads as TGTGCCAGCTCACCACCCGGCGGGGGGCGCGCGGAGCAGTTCTTC. Its protein is CASSPPGGGRAEQFF. The variable domain in full, with the rest retrieved from reference TRBV18 and TRBJ2-1, is NAGVMQNPRHLVRRRGQEARLRCSPMKGHSHVYWYRQLPEEGLKFMVYLQKENIIDESGMPKERFSAEFPKEGPSILRIQQVVRGDSAAYFCASSPPGGGRAEQFFGPGTRLTVL.

The CDR3 loop is CASPTSGRADTQYF. The CDR3 nucleotides read TGTGCCAGCCCTACTAGCGGGAGGGCAGATACGCAGTATTTT. This chain uses TRBV2 with TRBJ2-3, with TRBD2 matching 13 bases. This CDR3 spans 14 amino acids. Trimming cost V 8 bases and J 4 bases; bases outside gene matches: 3. CDR1 is SNHLY, CDR2 FYNNEI, per germline.

The genes are TRBV2 and TRBJ2-6, with D unresolved. V shed 4 bases and J shed 1 base, with 8 bases lying between them. This CDR3 region has 15 residues. Germline assignment: CDR1 SNHLY and CDR2 FYNNEI. CDR3 bases: TGTGCCAGCAGTGCGCGAGTGTCTGGGGCCAACGTCCTGACTTTC. It translates to CASSARVSGANVLTF.

This clone showed up just a few times. The chain employs TRBV11-3 and TRBJ1-1; 7 bases are shared with TRBD1. The CDR3 is 13 residues long. V lost 4 bases, J lost 10 bases, and 9 bases stayed unmatched. CDR1 and CDR2 (germline): SGHNT, YENEEA. The CDR3 is CASSSGQATRAFF. As DNA, the CDR3 is TGTGCCAGCAGCTCTGGACAGGCCACGAGAGCTTTCTTT.

This sequence joins TRBV21-1 and TRBJ2-1; the table's TRBD1 call for D was not verified on the DNA. TRBV21-1 is a pseudogene. The CDR3 is 18 amino acids. The CDR3 is CASSKRAPGQGPYNEQFF. CDR3 coding DNA: TGTGCCAGCAGCAAAAGGGCCCCGGGACAGGGTCCCTACAATGAGCAGTTCTTC.

This clone has a handful of counts. Other nucleotide sequences from this sample produce the same CDR3. V gene TRBV4-1 combines with J gene TRBJ1-1; 8 positions match TRBD1. The ends lost 3 bases at V and 8 bases at J; junction bases unmatched: 2. CDR3 length equals 12 residues. The germline V gene has CDR1 MGHRA and CDR2 YSYEKL. The DNA for the CDR3 is TGCGCCAGCAGCCAGGGGACAGGCGAAGCTTTCTTT. Protein: CASSQGTGEAFF.

This chain uses TRBV7-2 with TRBJ2-7, with TRBD1 as a possible D gene (5 bases). Looked up from germline, CDR1 is SGHTA and CDR2 is FQGNSA. V was cut by 5 bases and J by 4 bases, with 9 bases left in between. The CDR3 has 12 amino acids. The CDR3 spells CASSADRYEQYF. CDR3 nucleotide sequence: TGTGCCAGCAGCGCTGACAGATACGAGCAGTACTTC.

The rearrangement links TRBV21-1 to TRBJ2-6; TRBD1, the table's D call, lacks a check against the DNA. TRBV21-1 is an annotated pseudogene. The length of the CDR3 is 18 residues. The CDR3 DNA is TGTGCCAGCAGCAAAGAGGTCAGGTTCGTCTCTGGGGCCAACGTCCTGACTTTC. This gives the protein CASSKEVRFVSGANVLTF.